Included here is one T cell receptor (beta chain) sequence, with context. Its antigen remains unknown. The sample is drawn from a study of cytomegalovirus exposure and HLA in healthy donors. Study results and limitations: Many donors carried some public TCRs, although rarity characterized most TCR sequences. Overall, approximately 150 TCR beta chains were annotated as cytomegalovirus-associated.

The assay was immunoSEQ multiplex PCR, and TCRdb's table has in-frame clones only and misses some. Of 40,000 to 55,000 clones listed, around 90% are singletons. CDR3 length: 14 amino acids. The V gene end was trimmed by 10 bases and the J gene end by 7 bases; junction bases not matched to a gene: 14. Germline CDR1 SNHLY, CDR2 FYNNEI. This receptor was taken from a woman in her twenties or thirties in good health and CMV-seronegative. The sequenced material came from PBMCs. The gene calls are TRBV2 and TRBJ2-3; 7 bases are shared with TRBD2. The CDR3 is CATTAGEPPNTQYF. CDR3 sequence (DNA): TGTGCCACTACGGCGGGGGAACCGCCAAATACGCAGTATTTT.